The 20 T cell receptor beta chains listed next were all sequenced from one sample in a study of identical twins (dated by TCRdb to 2015 to 2016). Libraries were built with 5' RACE. Sequencing was performed on an Illumina HiSeq 2000. TCRdb reanalyzed the raw reads on its own, using fastp at Q25 for trimming and MiXCR for clone calling, and kept in-frame beta chains. Each CDR3 protein appears once, grouped with its most common genes and DNA. Recorded for this sample are fewer than 800,000 distinct CDR3 sequences; about 7% of them occurred a single time. Of the sample, over 1.5% falls within the top ten clones. These sequences were also reported in another study, on yellow fever vaccine responses in identical twins.

Source material: PBMCs. Every receptor here comes from a young woman in good health.

This clonotype was recorded at least ten times. V is TRBV29-1 and J is TRBJ2-3, with 10 nucleotides matching TRBD2. Germline V gene data show CDR1 as SQVTM and CDR2 as ANQGSEA. The CDR3 consists of 16 residues. After removal of 6 bases from V and 2 bases from J, the junction contained 11 bases not matched to a gene. The DNA for the CDR3 is TGCAGCGTGGAACGGCTAGCGGGGGCACACACAGATACGCAGTATTTT. Translated, it gives CSVERLAGAHTDTQYF.

This clonotype was detected a few times. This chain uses TRBV6-1 with TRBJ2-6, with D possibly TRBD2 on 5 matching bases. CDR1 and CDR2 (germline): MNHNS, SASEGT. Deletions cut 4 bases from V and 0 bases from J, with 7 bases between. The length of the CDR3 is 15 residues. The CDR3 sequence: CASSAGSSGANVLTF. The DNA for the CDR3 is TGTGCCAGCAGTGCGGGATCCTCTGGGGCCAACGTCCTGACTTTC.

This rearrangement joins TRBV6-1 to TRBJ1-5; 10 nucleotides align to TRBD1. CDR1 and CDR2 from the germline V gene are MNHNS and SASEGT. This CDR3 is built from 13 residues. V was pared by 10 bases and J by 5 bases, with 5 bases of the junction left unmatched. The CDR3 sequence: CATRDRGDQPQHF. The CDR3 DNA reads TGTGCCACCAGGGACAGGGGCGATCAGCCCCAGCATTTT.

V usage is TRBV7-9 and J usage is TRBJ2-7, with a possible D match to TRBD2 (5 bases). Trimming shortened V by 5 bases and J by 6 bases, and 14 bases separated the two germline ends. This CDR3 comprises 13 residues. Germline V gene lookup returns CDR1 SEHNR and CDR2 FQNEAQ (reference sequence). In nucleotides, the CDR3 is TGTGCCAGCAGCCCAGGAAACAGCGGCGAGCAGTACTTC. Translated: CASSPGNSGEQYF.

J is TRBJ2-1 and V is TRBV6-4, with 15 nucleotides matching TRBD2. CDR1 and CDR2 (germline): MRHNA, SNTAGT. CDR3 length equals 15 residues. Trimming took 5 bases from V and 9 from J; bases not matched to a gene: 5. For the CDR3, the DNA is TGTGCCAGCAGTACCGGGACTAGCGGGGGGAGTGAGCAGTTCTTC. Its protein product is CASSTGTSGGSEQFF.

This clonotype occurred many times. V is TRBV16 and J is TRBJ1-6, with D possibly TRBD1 on 6 matching bases. CDR1 KGHSY and CDR2 FQNENV come from the germline V gene. This CDR3 region has 12 residues. V was clipped by 5 bases and J by 14 bases, with 13 bases between them. CDR3 DNA: TGTGCCAGCAGCGACCTTAGGGGGGCCCTCCACTTT. Protein: CASSDLRGALHF.

This chain joins TRBV10-3 and TRBJ2-6; 9 bases are a match to TRBD1. V trimming: 10 bases; J trimming: 0 bases; junction bases outside the gene matches: 10. Germline CDR1 and CDR2: ENHRY and SYGVKD. The CDR3 spans 17 residues. The CDR3 loop is CATTGGQGNSGANVLTF. The CDR3 nucleotides read TGTGCCACTACGGGGGGACAGGGAAACTCTGGGGCCAACGTCCTGACTTTC.

V and J are TRBV5-6 and TRBJ1-4; 9 bases are a match to TRBD1. The CDR3 has 13 residues. Trimming cost V 4 bases and J 11 bases; bases outside gene matches: 6. Germline assignment: CDR1 SGHDT and CDR2 YYEEEE. The CDR3 reads CASSQSDRGKLFF. For the CDR3, the DNA is TGTGCCAGCAGCCAATCGGACAGGGGCAAACTGTTTTTT. Based on the CDR3 plus reference TRBV5-6 and TRBJ1-4, the full variable domain is DAGVTQSPTHLIKTRGQQVTLRCSPKSGHDTVSWYQQALGQGPQFIFQYYEEEERQRGNFPDRFSGHQFPNYSSELNVNALLLGDSALYLCASSQSDRGKLFFGSGTQLSVL.

The chain uses TRBV10-2 and TRBJ1-1; 7 bases map to TRBD1. The CDR3 has 14 amino acids. The junction had 10 bases not matched to a gene; V was cut back by 8 bases and J by 4 bases. Germline values: CDR1 WSHSY, CDR2 SAAADI. CDR3 nucleotides: TGCGCCAGCGCCTCCGAGACAGGGAGCACTGAAGCTTTCTTT. It yields the protein CASASETGSTEAFF.

The sample holds a few counts of this clonotype. The rearrangement joins TRBV3-1 to TRBJ2-5; TRBD2 is a possible D gene (5 bases). V shed 2 bases and J shed 4 bases, with 14 bases lying between them. Looked up from germline, CDR1 is LGHDT and CDR2 is YNNKEL (reference sequence). The CDR3 has 15 amino acids. Here the CDR3 reads CASSQTHVGAETQYF. The CDR3 bases are TGTGCCAGCAGCCAAACACATGTGGGAGCAGAGACCCAGTACTTC.

The rearrangement joins TRBV7-9 to TRBJ2-7; tentative D call: TRBD1 (5 bases). The CDR3 extends over 11 amino acids. The germline gives CDR1 SEHNR, CDR2 FQNEAQ (reference sequence). CDR3 sequence reads: CASSANPLTVV. The CDR3 coding sequence is TGTGCCAGCAGCGCTAACCCGTTGACAGTAGTC.

V and J are TRBV20-1 and TRBJ2-6; TRBD1 or TRBD2 may be the D gene (5 bases each). The CDR3 extends over 14 amino acids. Germline V CDR1 and CDR2: DFQATT, SNEGSKA (reference sequence). V lost 7 bases and J 4 bases, leaving 14 bases between the germline ends. The CDR3 region is CSVPEGSGANVLTF. Written as DNA, the CDR3 is TGCAGTGTTCCCGAGGGGTCCGGGGCCAACGTCCTGACTTTC.

The V gene is TRBV10-3, the J gene TRBJ2-1; TRBD2 might be the D (6 bases). The CDR3 is 15 amino acids. V lost 2 bases and J lost 5, with 13 bases in between. In germline, CDR1 is ENHRY, CDR2 SYGVKD. CDR3 sequence: CAISEAREQNNEQFF. The CDR3 coding sequence is TGTGCCATCAGTGAGGCCCGGGAGCAAAACAATGAGCAGTTCTTC.

The chain has TRBV20-1 and TRBJ2-5, with 8 bases aligning to TRBD2. The germline V gene has CDR1 DFQATT and CDR2 SNEGSKA (reference sequence). With V trimmed by 1 base and J by 1 base, 5 bases remained unmatched. This CDR3 has 15 residues. The CDR3 nucleotides read TGCAGTGCTAGAGTGGGTAGCGGGGCCCAAGAGACCCAGTACTTC. Translating it yields CSARVGSGAQETQYF.

At least ten counts were recorded for this clonotype. J is TRBJ1-2 and V is TRBV6-5; D is unclear. Germline V gene data show CDR1 as MNHEY and CDR2 as SVGAGI. Trimming shortened V by 2 bases and J by 0 bases, and 10 bases separated the two germline ends. The CDR3 covers 15 residues. The CDR3 DNA is TGTGCCAGCAGTTACGGCAGCCATCCTAACTATGGCTACACCTTC. It translates to CASSYGSHPNYGYTF.

The V and J genes are TRBV28 and TRBJ2-1; 9 nucleotides agree with TRBD2. With V trimmed by 4 bases and J by 2 bases, 3 bases remained unmatched. Germline CDR1 and CDR2: MDHEN and SYDVKM. The CDR3 runs 15 residues. CDR3 nucleotides: TGTGCCAGCAGTTCACCTAGCGGGGCCTACAATGAGCAGTTCTTC. Its translation is CASSSPSGAYNEQFF.

The genes are TRBV6-2 or TRBV6-3 and TRBJ2-1, with no clear D. Germline V lookup: CDR1 MNHEY, CDR2 SVGEGT. There are 15 residues in the CDR3. With 6 bases removed from V and 7 bases from J, the gap between germline ends came to 19 bases. The DNA for the CDR3 is TGTGCCAGCAGCCTCGACTCGGCCAGCCCGAATGAGCAGTTCTTC. It encodes CASSLDSASPNEQFF.

This clonotype was seen ten or more times. The rearrangement joins TRBV12-3 or TRBV12-4 to TRBJ2-5, with 8 positions matching TRBD1. The V and J ends lost 5 bases and 5 bases, in that order; junction bases with no gene match: 7. CDR3 size: 14 residues. The CDR3 bases are TGTGCCAGCAGTCCCAGGGGGCTGGGGGAGACCCAGTACTTC. This codes for CASSPRGLGETQYF.

In this sample, this clonotype turned up a few times. The V call is TRBV11-2, the J call TRBJ2-1; D possibly corresponds to TRBD2 (6 bases). Between the trimmed V and J ends, which lost 5 bases and 9 bases, there was a span of 17 bases. The CDR3 extends over 14 amino acids. From germline, CDR1 is SGHAT and CDR2 FQNNGV. CDR3 sequence (DNA): TGTGCCAGCAGCCCCGGGCTAGCGCGGTCTGAGCAGTTCTTC. Its translation: CASSPGLARSEQFF.

This clonotype was counted between two and nine times. The chain links TRBV15 to TRBJ2-7; D not certain. Trimming removed 0 bases at V and 0 bases at J, with 6 bases between. CDR1 is LNHNV, CDR2 YYDKDF, per germline (reference sequence). CDR3 length: 14 residues. CDR3 in amino acids: CATSRDTSSYEQYF. CDR3 sequence (DNA): TGTGCCACCAGCAGAGATACGAGCTCCTACGAGCAGTACTTC.